These T cell receptor beta chains were read from a single sample in a study of memory CD4+ T cells and cytomegalovirus serostatus. Assay: immunoSEQ multiplex PCR; the TCRdb copy retains only in-frame clones and omits some. The table has some 57,000 clones, around 80% seen once. The source material was memory CD4+ T cells from blood. These receptor sequences come from an adult in good health and CMV-seronegative. The CDR3 runs from the conserved cysteine through the conserved F or W. D genes are given only for firm matches. Clone size is not always given. Where it is, it says once, few, many or a class for expanded clones.

clone_size j_call d_call v_call cdr3_aa cdr3_nt
NA TRBJ2-2 TRBD2 TRBV12-5 CASGPLWTSVNTGELFF TGTGCTAGTGGTCCCCTATGGACTAGCGTAAACACCGGGGAGCTGTTTTTT
NA TRBJ1-2 NA TRBV6-6 CASSSTGGYTF TGTGCCAGCAGTTCGACAGGTGGCTACACCTTC
NA TRBJ1-1 NA TRBV6-5 CASSRGLQGRTEAFF TGTGCCAGCAGTCGGGGGCTACAGGGTAGGACTGAAGCTTTCTTT
NA TRBJ1-5 TRBD1 TRBV19 CASRWQGARGNQPQHF TGTGCCAGTAGGTGGCAGGGGGCGCGGGGCAATCAGCCCCAGCATTTT
NA TRBJ1-4 NA TRBV19 CASSINTGLREKLFF TGTGCCAGTAGTATAAATACAGGGTTACGAGAAAAACTGTTTTTT
NA TRBJ1-6 TRBD1 TRBV27 CASRSGTGNSPLHF TGTGCCAGCAGGTCCGGGACAGGGAATTCACCCCTCCACTTT
NA TRBJ2-1 NA TRBV12-5 CASGLVGLREFF TGTGCTAGTGGTTTGGTGGGACTCAGAGAGTTCTTC
NA TRBJ2-7 TRBD2 TRBV11-3 CASSLASGRAYEQYF TGTGCCAGCAGCCTCGCTAGCGGGAGAGCCTACGAGCAGTACTTC
NA TRBJ1-3 NA TRBV5-6 CASSTRTRPGNTIYF TGTGCCAGCAGCACCAGGACAAGACCTGGAAACACCATATATTTT
NA TRBJ2-5 NA TRBV15 CATSRDPPTGDEYF TGTGCCACCAGCAGAGATCCCCCTACAGGCGATGAGTACTTC
NA TRBJ2-7 TRBD2 TRBV5-6 CASSLRGKRGEQYF TGTGCCAGCAGCTTGAGAGGGAAGCGGGGCGAGCAGTACTTC
NA TRBJ2-4 NA TRBV7-9 CASSLGAKNIQYF TGTGCCAGCAGCTTAGGGGCCAAAAACATTCAGTACTTC
few TRBJ1-3 TRBD1 TRBV28 CASSSRGGSGNTIYF TGTGCCAGCAGTTCCAGGGGGGGCTCTGGAAACACCATATATTTT
NA TRBJ2-7 TRBD2 TRBV9 CASSVSTSESYEQYF TGTGCCAGCAGCGTGTCGACTAGCGAATCCTACGAGCAGTACTTC
NA TRBJ1-1 NA TRBV18 CASSPPSVKEAFF TGTGCCAGCTCACCTCCCTCCGTAAAGGAAGCTTTCTTT
NA TRBJ1-6 TRBD1 TRBV18 CASSPLTGDSPLHF TGTGCCAGCTCACCTCTGACAGGGGATTCACCCCTCCACTTT
few TRBJ2-1 TRBD2 TRBV29-1 CSVEDLETSYYGEQFF TGCAGCGTTGAAGATCTGGAGACTAGCTACTACGGTGAGCAGTTCTTC
NA TRBJ2-2 TRBD2 TRBV5-4 CASSFGGGAFTGELFF TGTGCCAGCAGCTTTGGCGGGGGGGCTTTCACCGGGGAGCTGTTTTTT
NA TRBJ2-2 NA TRBV7-7 CASSRENTGELFF TGTGCTAGCAGCCGGGAGAACACCGGGGAGCTGTTTTTT
NA TRBJ1-2 NA TRBV28 CASGGGPNYGYTF TGTGCCAGCGGGGGGGGGCCGAACTATGGCTACACCTTC
NA TRBJ2-1 NA TRBV5-1 CASSSYRVENEQFF TGCGCCAGCAGCTCTTACAGGGTCGAAAATGAGCAGTTCTTC
NA TRBJ2-2 TRBD1 TRBV19 CATGQGRNTGELFF TGTGCCACTGGACAGGGACGGAACACCGGGGAGCTGTTTTTT
NA TRBJ2-7 TRBD1 TRBV18 CASSSGAGGEQYF TGTGCCAGCTCATCAGGGGCAGGGGGCGAGCAGTACTTC
few TRBJ2-7 NA TRBV7-8 CASSFQGSEQYF TGTGCCAGCAGCTTCCAGGGGAGCGAGCAGTACTTC
once TRBJ2-1 NA TRBV6-5 CASRRTGFYNEQFF TGTGCCAGCAGGCGAACGGGATTTTACAATGAGCAGTTCTTC
NA TRBJ1-3 NA TRBV7-2 CASRGNYGNTIYF TGTGCCAGCAGAGGCAATTACGGAAACACCATATATTTT
NA TRBJ2-7 TRBD2 TRBV6-4 CASSYLAGGSYEQYF TGTGCCAGCAGCTATCTAGCGGGAGGTTCCTACGAGCAGTACTTC
NA TRBJ1-2 TRBD1 TRBV5-1 CASSSLTGAGGGYTF TGCGCCAGCAGCTCTTTGACAGGGGCTGGTGGTGGCTACACCTTC
few TRBJ2-1 NA TRBV5-1 CASSLGVAGVYNEQFF TGCGCCAGCAGCTTGGGAGTCGCAGGGGTCTACAATGAGCAGTTCTTC
NA TRBJ2-5 NA TRBV29-1 CSVVAEETQYF TGCAGCGTTGTGGCGGAGGAGACCCAGTACTTC
NA TRBJ2-2 TRBD1 TRBV18 CASSPGQGLTGELFF TGTGCCAGCTCACCGGGACAGGGGTTGACCGGGGAGCTGTTTTTT
NA TRBJ1-2 TRBD1 TRBV19 CASSHPRTGHYGYTF TGTGCCAGTAGTCACCCTCGGACAGGGCACTATGGCTACACCTTC
NA TRBJ1-5 TRBD1 TRBV6-6 CASRPHDRDNQPQHF TGTGCCAGCAGACCCCACGACAGGGACAATCAGCCCCAGCATTTT
NA TRBJ1-3 NA TRBV7-9 CASSFVLRRNTIYF TGTGCCAGCAGCTTCGTCCTGCGTCGAAACACCATATATTTT
NA TRBJ2-2 TRBD1 TRBV11-3 CASSVYGQGNTGELFF TGTGCCAGCAGCGTTTACGGACAGGGGAACACCGGGGAGCTGTTTTTT